Below, one T cell receptor (beta chain) is given with its context. Original processing methods: Reference gene primer amplification gave nucleated cell count estimates. Clones were read by immunoSEQ multiplex PCR, and TCRdb kept only the in-frame ones, dropping some. Clone size and V and J calls were adopted from that table, with D and trimming inferred from the DNA. The sample contains some 220,000 clones, 75% to 85% of which appear only once. CDR1 and CDR2 from the germline V gene are SGHRS and YFSETQ. The CDR3 covers 17 residues. Trimming removed 2 bases at V and 3 bases at J, with 18 bases between. The data are from a study of blood T cell repertoires in COVID-19. Across the whole study: COVID-19 samples from acute and convalescent phases originated in the United States, Italy and Spain. PBMCs, B-cell-depleted T cells, or T cells provided the cDNA or gDNA that made up the material.

The sample taken for sequencing was peripheral blood. The sequence was obtained from a human donor in a cohort sampled during active COVID-19. J is TRBJ2-4 and V is TRBV5-1; TRBD2 might be the D (5 bases). CDR3 bases: TGCGCCAGCAGCTTAGGCCATAGCGATATTGACAAAAACATTCAGTACTTC. Translation: CASSLGHSDIDKNIQYF.